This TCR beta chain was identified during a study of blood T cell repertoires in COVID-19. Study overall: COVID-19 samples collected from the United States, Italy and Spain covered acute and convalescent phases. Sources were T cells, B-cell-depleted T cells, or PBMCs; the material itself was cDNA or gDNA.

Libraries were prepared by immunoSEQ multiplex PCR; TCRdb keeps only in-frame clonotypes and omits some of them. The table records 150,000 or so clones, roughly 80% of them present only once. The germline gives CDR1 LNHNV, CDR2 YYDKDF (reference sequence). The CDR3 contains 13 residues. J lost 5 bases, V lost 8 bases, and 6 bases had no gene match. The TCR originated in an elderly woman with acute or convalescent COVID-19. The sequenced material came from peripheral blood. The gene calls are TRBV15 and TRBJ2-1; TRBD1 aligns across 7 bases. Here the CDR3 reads CATLDRENNEQFF. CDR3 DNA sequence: TGTGCCACCCTAGACAGGGAAAACAATGAGCAGTTCTTC.